This entry concerns a single TCR beta chain. Its cognate antigen is unknown. Sequencing was at deep level. Every subset had its genomic DNA shared out evenly among several immunoSEQ plates. Clones were read by immunoSEQ multiplex PCR, and TCRdb kept only the in-frame ones, dropping some. The table lists some 1.4 million clones, approximately 97% of them singletons, with roughly 1.2% in the top ten. The sample originates from a study of shared clonotypes between healthy human individuals. The CDR3 length is 17 residues. The J segment lost 1 base and the V segment lost 8 bases, leaving 8 bases of the junction unmatched. Germline V lookup: CDR1 LNHDA, CDR2 SQIVND (reference sequence). Findings and limits, study-wide: Sequencing depth was predicted to influence how clonotypes are shared among donors. All-four-donor shared clonotypes had higher generation probabilities than non-shared clonotypes did.

The material sequenced was naive CD4+ T cells sorted from blood. Subset defined: CD45RA+ positively selected. This receptor was taken from a man aged 25 to 40 in good health. This sequence joins TRBV19 and TRBJ2-1, with 13 bases matching TRBD2. The CDR3 here is CASSGTSGIGSYNEQFF. The CDR3 DNA is TGTGCCAGTTCAGGGACTAGCGGGATAGGTTCCTACAATGAGCAGTTCTTC.